The 26 T cell receptor beta chains presented below share a single source sample, sequenced in a study of T cells in Graves' hyperthyroidism and ophthalmopathy. Using RNA transcripts as the source, TCR beta CDR3 regions were amplified. Primed by the HTBI set, a first-round RT-PCR was run on the TCR CDR3. From the multiplex PCR reads, TCRdb called clonotypes with MiXCR, one entry per CDR3 protein. Seen here are under 800,000 distinct CDR3 sequences, 13% to 15% observed once, and the top ten hold about a tenth. The sequencing input was blood. The receptors derive from a woman between 18 and 29 years old with Graves' hyperthyroidism.

In its sample, this clonotype was seen many times. This chain links TRBV7-9 with TRBJ2-3; D not certain. The germline V gene has CDR1 SEHNR and CDR2 FQNEAQ (reference sequence). The V end lost 7 bases, the J end lost 0 bases, and 11 bases lay between the germline ends. This CDR3 is 14 amino acids long. This chain's CDR3 is CASITSGSTDTQYF. The CDR3 DNA reads TGTGCCAGCATCACCTCCGGTAGCACAGATACGCAGTATTTT. Supplemented by reference TRBV7-9 and TRBJ2-3, the full variable domain reads DTGVSQNPRHKITKRGQNVTFRCDPISEHNRLYWYRQTLGQGPEFLTYFQNEAQLEKSRLLSDRFSAERPKGSFSTLEIQRTEQGDSAMYLCASITSGSTDTQYFGPGTRLTVL.

This clonotype was observed at least ten times. V usage is TRBV6-2 or TRBV6-3 and J usage is TRBJ2-2; a weak D match, TRBD1 (5 bases). The CDR3 runs to 17 residues. CDR1 is MNHEY, CDR2 SVGEGT, per germline. Trimming left V 2 bases short and J 0 bases short, with 13 bases between. The CDR3 reads CASSYPLGQANTGELFF. CDR3 DNA: TGTGCCAGCAGTTACCCCCTCGGACAAGCGAACACCGGGGAGCTGTTTTTT.

This clonotype was seen a few times. V usage is TRBV19 and J usage is TRBJ1-1; no definite D call. Trimming pared 4 bases from V and 10 bases from J, leaving 13 bases between. The CDR3 length is 12 residues. The germline V gene has CDR1 LNHDA and CDR2 SQIVND (reference sequence). The CDR3 coding sequence is TGTGCCAGTAGTACCCCAGGCCCGAGAGCTTTCTTT. As protein: CASSTPGPRAFF.

V usage is TRBV6-2 or TRBV6-3 and J usage is TRBJ1-1, with D possibly being TRBD1 (6 bases). This CDR3 has 14 residues. The V and J ends lost 5 bases and 8 bases respectively, with 18 bases between them. Germline CDR1 and CDR2: MNHEY and SVGEGT. This CDR3 is CASSPRGLAGEAFF. For the CDR3, the DNA is TGTGCCAGCAGTCCCAGGGGTCTCGCGGGGGAAGCTTTCTTT.

This clonotype was seen a few times. This chain joins TRBV6-1 and TRBJ1-6; a possible D gene is TRBD1 (6 bases). There are 16 residues in the CDR3. In germline, CDR1 is MNHNS, CDR2 SASEGT. Trimming shortened V by 4 bases and J by 7 bases, and 17 bases separated the two germline ends. For the CDR3, the DNA is TGTGCCAGCAGTGGAGGTCTCAGGGGAGGGAATTCACCCCTCCACTTT. Its translation is CASSGGLRGGNSPLHF.

The sample holds many counts of this clonotype. The V gene is TRBV20-1, the J gene TRBJ1-1; D unresolved. V was pared by 3 bases and J by 2 bases, with 13 bases between. The CDR3 is 14 amino acids. Germline CDR1 is DFQATT and CDR2 is SNEGSKA (reference sequence). The CDR3 bases are TGCAGTGCTAGCATGGCAGCAGCTAACACTGAAGCTTTCTTT. Its translation is CSASMAAANTEAFF.

The sample holds a few counts of this clonotype. V is TRBV6-1 and J is TRBJ1-1, with a weak D call TRBD1 (5 bases). The CDR3 has 15 amino acids. Trimming left V 4 bases short and J 1 base short, with 13 bases between. Per the germline V gene, CDR1 is MNHNS and CDR2 is SASEGT. For the CDR3, the DNA is TGTGCCAGCAGTGCCTCGGCGGGGGGGAACACTGAAGCTTTCTTT. It codes for CASSASAGGNTEAFF.

This clonotype was found many times. This chain links TRBV20-1 with TRBJ2-1; 8 nucleotides match TRBD2. V lost 1 base, J lost 3 bases, and 5 bases stayed unmatched. This CDR3 has 15 amino acids. Germline assignment: CDR1 DFQATT and CDR2 SNEGSKA (reference sequence). The CDR3 protein is CSARGAGGGYNEQFF. The CDR3 nucleotides read TGCAGTGCTAGAGGCGCGGGGGGAGGCTACAATGAGCAGTTCTTC.

This clonotype occurred many times. V usage is TRBV10-2 and J usage is TRBJ1-2; no clear D. The CDR3 sequence is 13 residues long. Germline V gene data show CDR1 as WSHSY and CDR2 as SAAADI. Trimming cost V 1 base and J 2 bases, with 5 bases left between them. CDR3 sequence (DNA): TGCGCCAGCAGTGAGTTAGGGAACTATGGCTACACCTTC. This gives the protein CASSELGNYGYTF.

Many counts were recorded for this clonotype. The chain has TRBV7-9 and TRBJ2-7, with TRBD2 identical over 10 bases. From germline, CDR1 is SEHNR and CDR2 FQNEAQ (reference sequence). J was trimmed by 3 bases and V by 2 bases; bases with no gene match: 4. There are 15 residues in the CDR3. The CDR3 is CASSLWASGGYEQYF. CDR3 bases: TGTGCCAGCAGCTTATGGGCTAGCGGGGGCTACGAGCAGTACTTC.

Many counts were recorded for this clonotype. The chain links TRBV3-1 to TRBJ2-7, with 7 bases identical to TRBD1. Trimming took 1 base from V and 1 from J; bases not matched to a gene: 4. CDR1 is LGHDT and CDR2 is YNNKEL in the germline V gene (reference sequence). The CDR3 loop spans 15 amino acids. CDR3: CASSQGGQASYEQYF. The CDR3 nucleotides read TGTGCCAGCAGCCAAGGAGGACAGGCTTCCTACGAGCAGTACTTC.

This clonotype was observed at least ten times. CDR3 nucleotide sequence: TGTGCCATCACCCCGGGACAGGGGAGGATCGGCACTGAAGCTTTCTTT. Translation: CAITPGQGRIGTEAFF. The genes are TRBV10-3 and TRBJ1-1, with 10 bases identical to TRBD1. This CDR3 is built from 16 residues. Per the germline V gene, CDR1 is ENHRY and CDR2 is SYGVKD. V lost 7 bases and J lost 4; bases outside the gene matches: 12.

This clonotype was seen only a few times. The chain joins TRBV5-1 to TRBJ2-7; no firm D call. In germline, CDR1 is SGHRS, CDR2 YFSETQ. V was shortened by 0 bases and J by 5 bases, with 15 bases between the two germline ends. The CDR3 has 15 amino acids. The CDR3 sequence: CASSLVDSLLDEQYF. The CDR3 bases are TGCGCCAGCAGCTTGGTTGATTCCCTCTTGGACGAGCAGTACTTC.

This clonotype was counted many times. V is TRBV20-1 and J is TRBJ2-1; no reliable D call. The V gene lost 5 bases and the J gene lost 5 bases, with 4 bases spanning the gap. The germline CDR1 and CDR2 sequences are DFQATT and SNEGSKA (reference sequence). CDR3 length equals 10 residues. CDR3 region: CSAENNEQFF. In nucleotides, the CDR3 is TGCAGTGCTGAAAACAATGAGCAGTTCTTC.

This clonotype was seen at least ten times. The rearrangement links TRBV27 to TRBJ1-2; D not resolved. V shed 6 bases and J shed 4 bases, with 12 bases lying between them. CDR3 length: 13 amino acids. Germline V gene data show CDR1 as MNHEY and CDR2 as SMNVEV (reference sequence). CDR3 region: CASRRSFGYGYTF. The DNA for the CDR3 is TGTGCCAGCAGGAGAAGTTTCGGCTATGGCTACACCTTC.

This clonotype appeared a few times. The gene calls are TRBV12-3 or TRBV12-4 and TRBJ2-7, with D perhaps TRBD2 (5 bases). V was cut by 7 bases and J by 6 bases, with 13 bases left in between. CDR3 length equals 12 residues. Written as DNA, the CDR3 is TGTGCCAGCAAGTTGGGAGTGGGCGAGCAGTACTTC. This gives the protein CASKLGVGEQYF.

This clonotype was seen repeatedly, ten times or more. The CDR3 coding sequence is TGTGCCAGCAGTTTTGGGGACAATTATAGCAATCAGCCCCAGCATTTT. It yields the protein CASSFGDNYSNQPQHF. This sequence joins TRBV12-3 or TRBV12-4 and TRBJ1-5; D is perhaps TRBD1 (6 bases). The CDR3 is 16 amino acids. Trimming left V 3 bases short and J 0 bases short, with 12 bases between.

This clonotype came up many times. The chain has TRBV7-9 and TRBJ2-7; D is unresolved. The CDR3 runs to 15 residues. The ends were cut back, 1 base at V and 4 bases at J, with 14 bases in the middle. CDR1 SEHNR and CDR2 FQNEAQ come from the germline V gene (reference sequence). The CDR3 DNA sequence: TGTGCCAGCAGCTTAGGGTTTTCAGAAGCTTACGAGCAGTACTTC. It is translated as CASSLGFSEAYEQYF. Combining the CDR3 with reference TRBV7-9 and TRBJ2-7 gives the whole variable domain DTGVSQNPRHKITKRGQNVTFRCDPISEHNRLYWYRQTLGQGPEFLTYFQNEAQLEKSRLLSDRFSAERPKGSFSTLEIQRTEQGDSAMYLCASSLGFSEAYEQYFGPGTRLTVT.

This clonotype showed up many times. Written as DNA, the CDR3 is TGTGCCAGCAGTCATCCGGGACAGGAAGCTTTCTTT. Translated: CASSHPGQEAFF. J is TRBJ1-1 and V is TRBV3-1, with 7 bases identical to TRBD1. The CDR3 spans 12 residues. Germline CDR1 and CDR2: LGHDT and YNNKEL (reference sequence). Trimming at V came to 6 bases and at J to 8 bases, leaving 6 bases not matched to a gene.

This clonotype was counted ten times or more. This chain links TRBV7-2 with TRBJ2-1; TRBD2 matches 11 bases. The J segment lost 4 bases and the V segment lost 1 base, leaving 6 bases of the junction unmatched. The length of the CDR3 is 17 residues. Germline lookup yields CDR1 SGHTA and CDR2 FQGNSA. In nucleotides, the CDR3 is TGTGCCAGCAGCTTAGGCCCGGGACTAGCGGAATACAATGAGCAGTTCTTC. Translating gives CASSLGPGLAEYNEQFF.

The J gene is TRBJ2-1, the V gene TRBV7-9; D unresolved. The V and J ends lost 1 base and 7 bases respectively, with 14 bases between them. The CDR3 covers 15 residues. CDR1 is SEHNR, CDR2 FQNEAQ, per germline (reference sequence). The CDR3 DNA reads TGTGCCAGCAGCTTAGTAGGGCAGGCAATTAATGAGCAGTTCTTC. It yields the protein CASSLVGQAINEQFF. Full variable domain (missing parts from reference TRBV7-9 and TRBJ2-1): DTGVSQNPRHKITKRGQNVTFRCDPISEHNRLYWYRQTLGQGPEFLTYFQNEAQLEKSRLLSDRFSAERPKGSFSTLEIQRTEQGDSAMYLCASSLVGQAINEQFFGPGTRLTVL.

The chain combines TRBV6-1 with TRBJ1-5; possible D gene TRBD1, 5 bases. Between the trimmed V and J ends, which lost 6 bases and 2 bases, there was a span of 11 bases. Looked up from germline, CDR1 is MNHNS and CDR2 is SASEGT. The CDR3 has 14 amino acids. The CDR3 loop reads CASRGLRGNQPQHF. CDR3 DNA: TGTGCCAGCAGGGGACTAAGGGGCAATCAGCCCCAGCATTTT.

This clonotype showed up many times. The rearrangement joins TRBV30 to TRBJ2-2; TRBD1 aligns across 7 bases. The V gene end was trimmed by 3 bases and the J gene end by 3 bases; junction bases not matched to a gene: 4. This CDR3 has 14 residues. The germline CDR1 and CDR2 sequences are GTSNPN and SVGIG (reference sequence). CDR3 nucleotides: TGTGCCTGGAGGAACGGACAGGACACCGGGGAGCTGTTTTTT. It specifies CAWRNGQDTGELFF.

This clonotype was detected a few times. The V gene is TRBV10-2, the J gene TRBJ2-1; 10 nucleotides match TRBD2. The CDR3 is made up of 17 amino acids. With 0 bases clipped from V and 8 bases from J, the junction kept 10 bases outside the gene matches. Germline V gene sequence: CDR1 WSHSY, CDR2 SAAADI. CDR3 in DNA: TGCGCCAGCAGTGAGTCTATTCTAGCGGGAGAAGTTGATGAGCAGTTCTTC. Its protein product is CASSESILAGEVDEQFF.

This clonotype was seen more than once but under ten times. The CDR3 here is CASTPGTGSTDTQYF. The DNA for the CDR3 is TGTGCCAGCACCCCCGGGACAGGTTCCACAGATACGCAGTATTTT. The chain has TRBV7-3 and TRBJ2-3; 8 bases match TRBD1. Germline trimming cut 7 bases from V and 2 bases from J; bases unmatched to any gene: 8. This CDR3 has 15 amino acids. Germline V gives CDR1 SGHTA, CDR2 FQGTGA.

This chain links TRBV7-9 with TRBJ2-1; possible D gene TRBD1, 5 bases. Trimming shortened V by 2 bases and J by 7 bases, and 12 bases separated the two germline ends. The CDR3 runs 14 residues. Germline V CDR1 and CDR2: SEHNR, FQNEAQ (reference sequence). The CDR3 DNA follows: TGTGCCAGCAGCTTAAAAGGGGCGGCAAATGAGCAGTTCTTC. This translates into CASSLKGAANEQFF.